What follows is one T cell receptor (beta chain) and its context. The data belong to a study of blood T cell repertoires in COVID-19. Source study methods: The authors estimated nucleated cell counts from reference gene primer amplification. The table came from immunoSEQ multiplex PCR; TCRdb's copy has only in-frame clones and leaves some out. That table is the source of V, J and clone size, and D and trimming were worked out from the DNA. The sample shows some 240,000 clones, about 88% of them seen only once. Germline loops: CDR1 GTSNPN, CDR2 SVGIG (reference sequence). The CDR3 has 12 amino acids. The V gene lost 1 base and the J gene lost 13 bases, with 16 bases spanning the gap. Participants' own reports of clinical history determined their cohort assignment. Within 2 weeks before study entry, exposed participants met a COVID-19 case.

The sequencing input was PBMCs or T cells enriched from blood (not recorded which). V is TRBV30 and J is TRBJ2-5; TRBD1 might be the D (6 bases). The source is a woman in her forties or fifties who had been exposed to COVID-19. The CDR3 loop is CAWSETGPVLYF. CDR3 coding DNA: TGTGCCTGGAGTGAGACAGGCCCGGTTTTGTACTTC.